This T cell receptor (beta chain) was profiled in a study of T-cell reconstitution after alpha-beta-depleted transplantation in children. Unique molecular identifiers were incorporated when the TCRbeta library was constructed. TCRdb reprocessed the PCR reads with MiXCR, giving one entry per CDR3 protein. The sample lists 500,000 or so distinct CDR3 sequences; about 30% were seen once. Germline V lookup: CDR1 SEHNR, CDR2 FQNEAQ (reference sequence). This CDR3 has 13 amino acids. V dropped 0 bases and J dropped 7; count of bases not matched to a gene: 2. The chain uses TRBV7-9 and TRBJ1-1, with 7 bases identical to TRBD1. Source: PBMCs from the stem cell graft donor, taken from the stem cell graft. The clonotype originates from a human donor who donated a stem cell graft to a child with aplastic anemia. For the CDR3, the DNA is TGTGCCAGCAGCTTAGCGGGACAGAGTGAAGCTTTCTTT. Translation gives CASSLAGQSEAFF.